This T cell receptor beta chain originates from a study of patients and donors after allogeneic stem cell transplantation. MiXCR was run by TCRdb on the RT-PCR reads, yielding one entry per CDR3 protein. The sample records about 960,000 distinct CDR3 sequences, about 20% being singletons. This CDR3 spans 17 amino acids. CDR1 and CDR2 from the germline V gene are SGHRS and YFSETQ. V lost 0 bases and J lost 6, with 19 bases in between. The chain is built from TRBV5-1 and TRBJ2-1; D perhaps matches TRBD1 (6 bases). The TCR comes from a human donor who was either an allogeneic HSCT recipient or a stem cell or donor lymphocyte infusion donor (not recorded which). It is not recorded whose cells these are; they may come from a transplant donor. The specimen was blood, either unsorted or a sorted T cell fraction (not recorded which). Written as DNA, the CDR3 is TGCGCCAGCAGCTTGGGGGACACAGGGCGGGCGTCCAATGAGCAGTTCTTC. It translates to CASSLGDTGRASNEQFF.